The entry below describes one TCR beta chain. Antigen unknown. This record comes from a study of post-analysis software for immune sequencing data. From germline, CDR1 is SQVTM and CDR2 ANQGSEA. The V gene lost 4 bases and the J gene lost 7 bases, with 7 bases spanning the gap. CDR3 size: 10 residues. Unique molecular identifiers were built into the TCR beta cDNA libraries. A population of about 1 to 11 million T cells gave rise to roughly 490,000 cDNA molecules. TCRdb passed the PCR reads through MiXCR, listing each CDR3 protein once. This repertoire shows 400,000 to 500,000 distinct CDR3 sequences, over 30% found once; its top ten account for approximately 7.7%. Study-wide results and caveats: Strong co-clustering by F measure was seen for same-batch samples. Compared against controls, patients with multiple sclerosis displayed significantly lower normalized Chao1 diversity. TRBV5-6, TRBV5-1 and TRBV20-1 belonged to a set of five TRBV segments that were more frequent in patients than controls.

Source material: blood. The chain links TRBV29-1 to TRBJ1-1; D possibly corresponds to TRBD1 (5 bases). The receptor was isolated from a girl aged 2 to 9 with multiple sclerosis. CDR3 in DNA: TGCAGCGTTGCTGACAGTGAAGCTTTCTTT. The encoded protein is CSVADSEAFF.